These 25 T cell receptor beta chains were all obtained from the same sample, sequenced in a study of T cell clonality in common variable immunodeficiency. Study observations and caveats: Reportedly, TCR beta sequences from common variable immunodeficiency showed fewer deletions and N-nucleotide insertions.

These receptors are not linked to any known antigen. Data came from immunoSEQ multiplex PCR; TCRdb stores just in-frame clones and leaves some out. This sample comprises around 13,000 clones, none seen once only. Sequencing used peripheral blood mononuclear cells. The source of these receptors is a human donor with common variable immunodeficiency.

This clone was counted only a few times. The sequenced fragment ends 3 residues before the CDR3 boundary, so the rest is inferred from the germline J gene. The chain has TRBV18 and TRBJ1-1; 8 bases align to TRBD1. Germline CDR1 is KGHSH and CDR2 is LQKENI. Unmatched junction bases numbered 5, after V lost 2 bases and J lost 0 bases. The CDR3 sequence is 16 residues long. CDR3 DNA, as far as it was read: TGTGCCAGCTCACCAACGGACAGGGTTATGAACACTGAA. Encoded protein: CASSPTDRVMNTE. The full CDR3 is CASSPTDRVMNTEAFF.

Note on this clone: The read is 3 residues too short to cover the CDR3 end, so that end is filled in from the germline J gene. V gene TRBV18 combines with J gene TRBJ1-4; D possibly corresponds to TRBD1 (6 bases). Germline values: CDR1 KGHSH, CDR2 LQKENI. The CDR3 covers 14 residues. Between the trimmed V and J ends, which lost 3 bases and 5 bases, there was a span of 10 bases. The CDR3: CASSPGRGNEKLFF. The part of the CDR3 DNA that was read is TGTGCCAGCTCACCGGGGAGGGGGAATGAAAAA.

This clone was counted between two and nine times. The CDR3 end falls 3 residues outside the read, so it is completed with the germline J gene. The chain joins TRBV19 to TRBJ2-1, with 9 bases aligning to TRBD2. Per the germline V gene, CDR1 is LNHDA and CDR2 is SQIVND (reference sequence). The CDR3 is 14 residues long. Trimming took 3 bases from V and 4 from J; bases not matched to a gene: 1. CDR3 DNA (partial): TGTGCCAGTAGTATGAGCGGGGGGTACAATGAG. Its protein product is CASSMSGGYNE. The full CDR3 sequence reads CASSMSGGYNEQFF.

The sample holds a few counts of this clone. The observed sequence ends 3 residues before the CDR3 terminus, with the missing tail filled in from the germline J gene. V usage is TRBV7-9 and J usage is TRBJ1-1; 7 positions match TRBD1. The CDR3 sequence is 15 residues long. V dropped 4 bases and J dropped 0; count of bases not matched to a gene: 5. Looked up from germline, CDR1 is SEHNR and CDR2 is FQNEAQ (reference sequence). The sequenced part of the CDR3 DNA is TGTGCCAGCAGCTCCCGGACAGGACTGAACACTGAA. Encoded protein: CASSSRTGLNTE. The whole CDR3 protein is CASSSRTGLNTEAFF.

This clone was seen only a few times. The read terminates 3 residues before the CDR3 end, so the remaining end is supplied by the germline J gene. The rearrangement links TRBV6-2 or TRBV6-3 to TRBJ1-2, with a weak D call TRBD1 (5 bases). Trimming left V 5 bases short and J 3 bases short, with 16 bases between. This CDR3 region has 15 residues. Germline V gene sequence: CDR1 MNHEY, CDR2 SVGEGT. The CDR3 loop is CASSGRQGFDYGYTF. Partial CDR3 DNA: TGTGCCAGCAGTGGAAGGCAGGGATTTGACTATGGC.

Only a few counts were recorded for this clone. The CDR3 extends 3 residues past the end of the read, so its final part is completed from the germline J gene. The chain has TRBV18 and TRBJ2-3; D may be TRBD2 (7 bases). This CDR3 comprises 15 residues. With 1 base removed from V and 3 bases from J, the gap between germline ends came to 11 bases. Germline CDR1 is KGHSH and CDR2 is LQKENI. CDR3 DNA, as far as it was read: TGTGCCAGCTCACCACGGGGGGGGCAAACAGATACG. Residues: CASSPRGGQTDT. The whole CDR3 sequence is CASSPRGGQTDTQYF.

As for this clone: The DNA ends 3 residues before the CDR3 does, and the rest of the CDR3 is filled in from the germline J gene. The chain recombines TRBV7-3 with TRBJ2-1; TRBD1 agrees at 9 bases. V trimming: 5 bases; J trimming: 0 bases; junction bases outside the gene matches: 2. CDR1 and CDR2 (germline): SGHTA, FQGTGA. This CDR3 is built from 15 residues. The sequenced part of the CDR3 DNA is TGTGCCAGCAGCGCACAGGGGGCCTCCTACAATGAG. It encodes CASSAQGASYNE. The CDR3 in full is CASSAQGASYNEQFF.

A remark on this clone: Read sequence stops 3 residues before the CDR3 end, and the germline J gene provides the missing end. This sequence joins TRBV19 and TRBJ2-5; D gene unclear. The CDR3 contains 13 residues. Germline lookup yields CDR1 LNHDA and CDR2 SQIVND (reference sequence). The germline V and J ends were trimmed by 6 bases and 3 bases, with 11 bases remaining between them. CDR3 loop: CASRARWEETQYF. Incomplete CDR3 DNA: TGTGCCAGTAGGGCTAGATGGGAAGAGACC.

This clone occurred a few times. The CDR3 region is CAWDIAGGVDTQYF. The covered CDR3 bases are TGTGCCTGGGATATAGCGGGGGGGGTAGATACG. The rearrangement uses TRBV30 and TRBJ2-3; 11 bases align to TRBD2. The sequenced fragment ends 3 residues before the CDR3 boundary, so the rest is inferred from the germline J gene. CDR3 size: 14 residues. V lost 5 bases, J lost 5 bases, and 6 bases stayed unmatched. Germline CDR1 and CDR2: GTSNPN and SVGIG (reference sequence).

The sample holds a few counts of this clone. From the germline J gene comes the end of the CDR3, since the read stops 3 residues before it. V gene TRBV19 combines with J gene TRBJ2-1, with a possible D match to TRBD2 (5 bases). The germline V gene encodes CDR1 LNHDA and CDR2 SQIVND (reference sequence). The CDR3 consists of 13 residues. V lost 7 bases and J 9 bases, leaving 16 bases between the germline ends. CDR3 residues: CASTHSSAAEQFF. The DNA read from the CDR3 is TGTGCCAGTACCCACAGTAGCGCTGCTGAG. The entire variable domain, with the rest obtained from reference TRBV19 and TRBJ2-1, is as follows: DGGITQSPKYLFRKEGQNVTLSCEQNLNHDAMYWYRQDPGQGLRLIYYSQIVNDFQKGDIAEGYSVSREKKESFPLTVTSAQKNPTAFYLCASTHSSAAEQFFGPGTRLTVL.

For this clone: The sequenced fragment ends 3 residues before the CDR3 boundary, so the rest is inferred from the germline J gene. The rearrangement links TRBV5-6 to TRBJ1-2; D is unclear. In germline, CDR1 is SGHDT, CDR2 YYEEEE. Trimming left V 0 bases short and J 0 bases short, with 6 bases between. This CDR3 has 14 amino acids. The chain's CDR3 is CASSLVTANYGYTF. Partial CDR3 DNA: TGTGCCAGCAGCTTGGTTACAGCTAACTATGGC.

Of note for this clone: Mismatch with germline at one junction end may stem from a read error. This chain's CDR3 is CASSTGGQETQYF. Partial CDR3 DNA: TGTGCTAGCAGCACTGGTGGTCAAGAGACC. This chain connects TRBV7-7 to TRBJ2-5; D ambiguous. Read coverage stops 3 residues before the CDR3 terminus; the germline J gene supplies the remainder. This CDR3 contains 13 residues. CDR1 and CDR2 from the germline V gene are SSHAT and FNYEAQ (reference sequence).

On this clone itself: The read ends 3 residues before the CDR3 terminus; that terminus is restored from the germline J gene. The chain uses TRBV7-6 and TRBJ2-3, with TRBD2 as a possible D gene (7 bases). Germline V lookup: CDR1 SGHVS, CDR2 FNYEAQ. V lost 3 bases and J 1 base, leaving 14 bases between the germline ends. The CDR3 length is 16 residues. The DNA read from the CDR3 is TGTGCCAGCAGCTTCCTCGCGGGGGCCCGCACAGATACG. Encoded protein: CASSFLAGARTDT. The entire CDR3 protein reads CASSFLAGARTDTQYF.

This clone was counted a few times. The read halts 3 residues ahead of the CDR3 end, with the missing end drawn from the germline J gene. The chain combines TRBV20-1 with TRBJ2-3, with no clear D. Trimming cost V 0 bases and J 2 bases, with 12 bases left between them. The length of the CDR3 is 15 residues. In germline, CDR1 is DFQATT, CDR2 SNEGSKA (reference sequence). CDR3 DNA, as far as it was read: TGCAGTGCTAGAGATAGGGTGACCGCCACAGATACG. It is translated as CSARDRVTATDT. The full CDR3 reads CSARDRVTATDTQYF.

Notes on this clone: Read sequence stops 3 residues before the CDR3 end, and the germline J gene provides the missing end. The genes are TRBV6-1 and TRBJ1-5; D may be TRBD1 (6 bases). The V and J ends lost 7 bases and 5 bases respectively, with 15 bases between them. There are 14 residues in the CDR3. The germline V gene has CDR1 MNHNS and CDR2 SASEGT. CDR3 sequence: CASTERGAYQPQHF. CDR3 bases read: TGTGCCAGCACTGAGCGGGGGGCCTATCAGCCC.

This clone came up a few times. The read gets to within 3 residues of the CDR3 end, and the germline J gene fills in the rest. This chain joins TRBV18 and TRBJ2-3; 7 bases align to TRBD2. CDR1 is KGHSH and CDR2 is LQKENI in the germline V gene. The V gene end was trimmed by 5 bases and the J gene end by 2 bases; junction bases not matched to a gene: 4. The CDR3 consists of 14 residues. The part of the CDR3 DNA that was read is TGTGCCAGCTCAAGAAGCGGGGACACAGATACG. Amino acids: CASSRSGDTDT. The full CDR3 is CASSRSGDTDTQYF.

To note about this clone: The read ends 3 residues early relative to the CDR3; the germline J gene fills the gap. The chain uses TRBV19 and TRBJ2-3; TRBD2 matches 8 bases. After removal of 6 bases from V and 5 bases from J, the junction contained 10 bases not matched to a gene. The CDR3 totals 15 residues. Germline CDR1 LNHDA, CDR2 SQIVND (reference sequence). The CDR3 reads CASSPQSGGRDTQYF. Incomplete CDR3 DNA: TGTGCCAGTAGCCCTCAGAGCGGGGGAAGAGATACG.

This clone has only a few counts. Read coverage stops 3 residues before the CDR3 terminus; the germline J gene supplies the remainder. The rearrangement uses TRBV6-2 or TRBV6-3 and TRBJ2-7; D might be TRBD1 (6 bases). Germline loops: CDR1 MNHEY, CDR2 SVGEGT. The CDR3 covers 15 residues. V was pared by 0 bases and J by 2 bases, with 11 bases between. The CDR3 loop is CASSYSPRGAYEQYF. CDR3 DNA (partial): TGTGCCAGCAGTTACTCCCCCAGGGGTGCCTACGAG.

This clone is medium-sized by share. The read ends 3 residues before the CDR3 terminus; that terminus is restored from the germline J gene. This chain connects TRBV19 to TRBJ2-3; 9 bases line up with TRBD1. The V gene end was trimmed by 9 bases and the J gene end by 6 bases; junction bases not matched to a gene: 7. Germline V gene data show CDR1 as LNHDA and CDR2 as SQIVND (reference sequence). The CDR3 totals 13 residues. The CDR3 bases that were read are TGTGCCAGCCAACAGGGGGCGAGGGATACG. As protein: CASQQGARDT. The CDR3 in full is CASQQGARDTQYF.

Of note for this clone: The sequence runs out 3 residues before the end of the CDR3; the remainder is reconstructed from the germline J gene. The chain links TRBV7-6 to TRBJ1-1, with TRBD1 as a possible D gene (5 bases). Germline CDR1 is SGHVS and CDR2 is FNYEAQ. CDR3 size: 14 residues. V was cut by 1 base and J by 5 bases, with 11 bases left in between. This CDR3 is CASSLGGGDTEAFF. CDR3 DNA, as far as it was read: TGTGCCAGCAGCTTAGGGGGAGGGGATACTGAA.

As concerns this clone: The sequence runs out 3 residues before the end of the CDR3; the remainder is reconstructed from the germline J gene. The chain carries TRBV19 and TRBJ2-3; D is unclear. This CDR3 spans 16 amino acids. V lost 3 bases, J lost 2 bases, and 15 bases lay in between. Germline CDR1 LNHDA, CDR2 SQIVND (reference sequence). The sequenced CDR3 bases are TGTGCCAGTAGTATCAGGCCCTGGATAAACACAGATACG. Translated: CASSIRPWINTDT. The full CDR3 is CASSIRPWINTDTQYF.

On this clone: The read ends 3 residues early relative to the CDR3; the germline J gene fills the gap. The chain links TRBV19 to TRBJ1-2, with D possibly matching TRBD1 (6 bases). V lost 6 bases and J 4 bases, leaving 15 bases between the germline ends. The length of the CDR3 is 14 residues. Germline loops: CDR1 LNHDA, CDR2 SQIVND (reference sequence). Partial CDR3 DNA: TGTGCCAGTAGGCCGGGACAAGTAGGCTATGGC. Its translation: CASRPGQVGYG. The full-length CDR3 reads as CASRPGQVGYGYTF.

On this clone itself: The read ends 3 residues early relative to the CDR3; the germline J gene fills the gap. This rearrangement joins TRBV2 to TRBJ1-6, with D maybe TRBD1 (6 bases). Germline CDR1 is SNHLY and CDR2 is FYNNEI. The CDR3 length is 16 residues. Trimming shortened V by 4 bases and J by 3 bases, and 13 bases separated the two germline ends. The CDR3 reads CASSVWGTRYNSPLHF. The sequenced part of the CDR3 DNA is TGTGCCAGCAGTGTTTGGGGGACACGCTATAATTCACCC.

This clone was counted between two and nine times. From the germline J gene comes the end of the CDR3, since the read stops 3 residues before it. The J gene is TRBJ2-5, the V gene TRBV5-1, with TRBD2 matching 8 bases. V shed 0 bases, J shed 5 bases, and the junction held 9 bases outside the gene matches. This CDR3 has 16 residues. The germline V gene encodes CDR1 SGHRS and CDR2 YFSETQ. The CDR3 DNA, read in part, is TGCGCCAGCAGCTTGGGGTCGGCTAGCGGGTTGGAGACC. This sequence encodes CASSLGSASGLET. The full-length CDR3 reads as CASSLGSASGLETQYF.

For this clone: The read gets to within 3 residues of the CDR3 end, and the germline J gene fills in the rest. The V gene is TRBV7-3, the J gene TRBJ1-3, with D unresolved. Trimming removed 5 bases from V and 3 bases from J, with 14 bases in between. The length of the CDR3 is 15 residues. Germline-derived CDR1 and CDR2 are SGHTA and FQGTGA. The part of the CDR3 DNA that was read is TGTGCCAGCAGCACCGGGAGCGCGGGTGGAAACACC. Encoded protein: CASSTGSAGGNT. The whole CDR3 sequence is CASSTGSAGGNTIYF.